Here is one T cell receptor beta chain with its context. Using RNA transcripts as the source, TCR beta CDR3 regions were amplified. HTBI primers were used for first-round RT-PCR of the TCR CDR3. TCRdb processed the multiplex PCR reads anew with MiXCR; each CDR3 protein has one entry. The sample has hundreds of thousands of distinct CDR3 sequences; about 15% are singletons. This record comes from a study of T cells in Graves' hyperthyroidism and ophthalmopathy. It was considered stable Graves' hyperthyroidism when ophthalmopathy did not progress within 18 months. Germline V lookup: CDR1 LNHNV, CDR2 YYDKDF (reference sequence). V was pared by 9 bases and J by 7 bases, with 13 bases between. The CDR3 covers 12 residues.

The TCR sequence derives from a woman between 25 and 40 years old with Graves' hyperthyroidism. V and J are TRBV15 and TRBJ2-4; unclear D gene. Sequencing was done on a sample of blood. The CDR3, as DNA: TGTGCCACAGGCGAATGGTTGAACATTCAGTACTTC. Translating it yields CATGEWLNIQYF.